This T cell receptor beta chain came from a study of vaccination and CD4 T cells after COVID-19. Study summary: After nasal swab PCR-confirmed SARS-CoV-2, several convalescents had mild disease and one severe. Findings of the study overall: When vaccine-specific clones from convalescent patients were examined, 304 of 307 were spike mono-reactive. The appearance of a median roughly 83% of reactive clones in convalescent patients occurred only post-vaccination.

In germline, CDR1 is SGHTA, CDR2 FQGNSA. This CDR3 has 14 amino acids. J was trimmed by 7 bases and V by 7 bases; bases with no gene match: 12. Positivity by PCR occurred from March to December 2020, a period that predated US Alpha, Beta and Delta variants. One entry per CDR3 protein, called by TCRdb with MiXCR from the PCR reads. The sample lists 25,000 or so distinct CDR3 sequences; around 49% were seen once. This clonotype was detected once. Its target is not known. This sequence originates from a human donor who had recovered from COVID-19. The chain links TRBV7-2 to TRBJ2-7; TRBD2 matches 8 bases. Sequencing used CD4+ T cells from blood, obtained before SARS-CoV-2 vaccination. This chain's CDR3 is CASNNGRDEREQYF. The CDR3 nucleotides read TGTGCCAGCAATAACGGGAGGGATGAGCGAGAGCAGTACTTC. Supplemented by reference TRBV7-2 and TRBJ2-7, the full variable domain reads GAGVSQSPSNKVTEKGKDVELRCDPISGHTALYWYRQSLGQGLEFLIYFQGNSAPDKSGLPSDRFSAERTGGSVSTLTIQRTQQEDSAVYLCASNNGRDEREQYFGPGTRLTVT.